Listed below are T cell receptor beta chains from one sample, sequenced in a study of T-cell reconstitution after alpha-beta-depleted transplantation in children. TCRdb independently ran MiXCR on the PCR reads; one entry per CDR3 protein. Of 330,000 or so distinct CDR3 sequences in the sample, approximately 10% are singletons; the top ten hold around 2.3%. Sequenced material: PBMCs from the stem cell graft donor, taken from the stem cell graft. The receptors derive from a human donor who donated a stem cell graft to a child with acute lymphoblastic leukemia. Both conserved end residues are part of each CDR3. Fields, in order: V gene, clone size, J gene, D gene, CDR3 DNA, CDR3 protein. The D gene is left open where the match is weak. Rows may omit the clone size; those that give it use once, few, many or a size class.

TRBV4-3	-	TRBJ1-2	-	TGCGCCAGCAGCCAAGAACCGAAAGAGTATGGCTACACCTTC	CASSQEPKEYGYTF
TRBV20-1	few	TRBJ2-3	TRBD2	TGCAGTGCTAGAGACAGCGGGAGTAGCACAGATACGCAGTATTTT	CSARDSGSSTDTQYF
TRBV20-1	few	TRBJ2-7	TRBD2	TGCAGTGCTAGCGGGACTAGACCTTCCTACGAGCAGTACTTC	CSASGTRPSYEQYF
TRBV5-6	many	TRBJ2-1	-	TGTGCCAGCAGCGTGGGACTCAACTCCTACAATGAGCAGTTCTTC	CASSVGLNSYNEQFF
TRBV20-1	many	TRBJ1-2	-	TGCAGTGCTGATGATGGGGCCTCTTATGGCTACACCTTC	CSADDGASYGYTF
TRBV2	-	TRBJ2-1	TRBD2	TGTGCCAGCAGCCCCGGACTAGCGGGAGCGAGTGAGCAGTTCTTC	CASSPGLAGASEQFF
TRBV6-2/TRBV6-3	many	TRBJ2-1	TRBD2	TGTGCCAGCAGCAACGGACTAGCGGGAAACAATGAGCAGTTCTTC	CASSNGLAGNNEQFF
TRBV7-3	many	TRBJ2-1	-	TGTGCCAGCAGCTTAAATCGGGCCACTGGCGGGCAGTTCTTC	CASSLNRATGGQFF
TRBV7-9	many	TRBJ2-1	TRBD1	TGTGCCAGCAGCTTATCTAGGGACAGGCCCAACAATGAGCAGTTCTTC	CASSLSRDRPNNEQFF
TRBV9	many	TRBJ2-5	TRBD2	TGTGCCAGCAGCGTAGGGAGCGGGAGATCAGAGACCCAGTACTTC	CASSVGSGRSETQYF
TRBV7-9	-	TRBJ2-2	-	TGTGCCAGCAGCCTGGACTTCACCGGGGAGCTGTTTTTT	CASSLDFTGELFF
TRBV20-1	-	TRBJ2-3	-	TGCAGTCAGGTGAAGGACGACACGCAGTATTTT	CSQVKDDTQYF